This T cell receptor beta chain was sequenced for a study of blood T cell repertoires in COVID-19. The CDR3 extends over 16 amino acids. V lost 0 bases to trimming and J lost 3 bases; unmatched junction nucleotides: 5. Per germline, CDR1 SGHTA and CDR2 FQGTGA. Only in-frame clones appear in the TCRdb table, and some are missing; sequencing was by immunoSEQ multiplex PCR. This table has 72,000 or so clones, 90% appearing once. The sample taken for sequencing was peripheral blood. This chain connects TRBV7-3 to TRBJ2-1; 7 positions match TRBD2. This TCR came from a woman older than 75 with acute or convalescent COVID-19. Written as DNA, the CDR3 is TGTGCCAGCAGCTTAACGGCGGGGGTCGGCTACAATGAGCAGTTCTTC. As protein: CASSLTAGVGYNEQFF. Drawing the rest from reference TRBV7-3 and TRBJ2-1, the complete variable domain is GAGVSQTPSNKVTEKGKYVELRCDPISGHTALYWYRQSLGQGPEFLIYFQGTGAADDSGLPNDRFFAVRPEGSVSTLKIQRTERGDSAVYLCASSLTAGVGYNEQFFGPGTRLTVL.